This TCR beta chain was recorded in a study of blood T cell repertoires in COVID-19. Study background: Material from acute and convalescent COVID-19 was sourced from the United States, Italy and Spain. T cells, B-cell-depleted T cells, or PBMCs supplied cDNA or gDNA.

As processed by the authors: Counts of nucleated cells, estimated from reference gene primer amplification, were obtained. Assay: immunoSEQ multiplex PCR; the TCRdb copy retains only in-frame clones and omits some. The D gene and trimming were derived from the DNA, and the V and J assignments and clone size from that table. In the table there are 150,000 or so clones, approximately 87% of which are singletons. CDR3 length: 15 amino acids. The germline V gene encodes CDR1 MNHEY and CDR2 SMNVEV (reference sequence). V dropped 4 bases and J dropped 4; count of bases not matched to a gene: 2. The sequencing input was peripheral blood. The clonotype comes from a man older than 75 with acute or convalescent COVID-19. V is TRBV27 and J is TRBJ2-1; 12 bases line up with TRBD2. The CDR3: CASSSSGRAYNEQFF. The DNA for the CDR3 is TGTGCCAGCAGTTCTAGCGGGAGGGCTTACAATGAGCAGTTCTTC.